These T cell receptor beta chains were read from a single sample in a study of shared clonotypes between healthy human individuals. Method: immunoSEQ multiplex PCR; TCRdb's copy keeps in-frame clones and lacks some. The data contain 800,000 to 1,200,000 clones, more than 75% of them singletons. Specimen: memory CD4+ T cells from PBMCs. These receptors all stem from a man between 18 and 35 years old in good health. Some clones in this sample may be carry-over from other donors' samples. The CDR3 runs from the conserved cysteine through the conserved F or W. A D gene is named only where the DNA matches it firmly. Not all rows give a size; the values are once, few, many and, for expanded clones, a class.

v_call	cdr3_length	j_call	clone_size	d_call	cdr3_aa	cdr3_nt
TRBV29-1	13	TRBJ2-5	.	.	CSVDLQVQETQYF	TGCAGCGTTGACCTCCAGGTACAAGAGACCCAGTACTTC
TRBV18	13	TRBJ1-4	.	.	CASSRGNGEKLFF	TGTGCCAGCTCACGGGGGAATGGCGAAAAACTGTTTTTT
TRBV10-3	13	TRBJ1-1	.	.	CAITPTMNTEAFF	TGTGCCATCACTCCGACAATGAACACTGAAGCTTTCTTT
TRBV6-1	11	TRBJ1-1	many	.	CASSPNTEAFF	TGTGCCAGCAGCCCCAACACTGAAGCTTTCTTT
TRBV30	13	TRBJ1-2	.	.	CAWSVLGVYGYTF	TGTGCCTGGAGTGTACTCGGGGTGTATGGCTACACCTTC
TRBV2	15	TRBJ1-5	.	TRBD1	CASTKGGQTNQPQHF	TGTGCCAGCACCAAGGGGGGACAGACGAATCAGCCCCAGCATTTT
TRBV5-6	17	TRBJ1-2	.	TRBD1	CASSLLGGDRANYGYTF	TGTGCCAGCAGCTTGCTAGGTGGCGACAGGGCTAACTATGGCTACACCTTC
TRBV2	17	TRBJ2-1	.	.	CASSSGTGANLGDEQFF	TGTGCCAGCAGCTCGGGAACAGGCGCGAATTTGGGCGATGAGCAGTTCTTC
TRBV10-3	15	TRBJ1-5	once	.	CAISEKINRAQPQHF	TGTGCCATCAGTGAGAAGATAAATAGGGCTCAGCCCCAGCATTTT
TRBV5-4	17	TRBJ1-3	.	.	CASSSQGRFFSGNTIYF	TGTGCCAGCAGTTCCCAGGGGCGGTTTTTCTCTGGAAACACCATATATTTT
TRBV2	15	TRBJ1-3	.	.	CASSVGGNSGNTIYF	TGTGCCAGCAGTGTAGGGGGGAACTCTGGAAACACCATATATTTT
TRBV30	14	TRBJ2-5	.	.	CAWSKGTDQETQYF	TGTGCCTGGAGTAAGGGGACGGATCAAGAGACCCAGTACTTC
TRBV5-1	15	TRBJ2-3	.	TRBD1	CASSAGTANTDTQYF	TGCGCCAGCAGCGCCGGGACAGCGAACACAGATACGCAGTATTTT
TRBV6-5	13	TRBJ1-5	.	.	CASRRSSNQPQHF	TGTGCCAGCAGACGCAGTAGCAATCAGCCCCAGCATTTT
TRBV9	14	TRBJ2-4	.	.	CASSRPSGQNIQYF	TGTGCCAGCAGCCGTCCTTCGGGCCAAAACATTCAGTACTTC
TRBV28	13	TRBJ1-5	once	.	CASKRMGNQPQHF	TGTGCCAGCAAACGGATGGGCAATCAGCCCCAGCATTTT
TRBV6-5	14	TRBJ1-5	.	TRBD1	CASHLTGGNQPQHF	TGTGCCAGCCACCTCACAGGGGGCAATCAGCCCCAGCATTTT
TRBV7-8	14	TRBJ2-7	.	TRBD1	CASSFDRGTDEQYF	TGTGCCAGCAGCTTCGACAGGGGTACGGACGAGCAGTACTTC
TRBV5-4	18	TRBJ2-2	.	.	CASSLSAGGRRGTGELFF	TGTGCCAGCAGCTTGTCAGCTGGGGGCAGGAGGGGAACCGGGGAGCTGTTTTTT
TRBV29-1	12	TRBJ2-7	.	.	CSVGGGDREQYF	TGCAGCGTTGGAGGGGGGGACCGCGAGCAGTACTTC
TRBV5-1	13	TRBJ1-5	.	.	CASSLAADQPQHF	TGCGCCAGCAGCTTGGCTGCCGATCAGCCCCAGCATTTT
TRBV4-1	16	TRBJ2-5	once	TRBD1	CASSQGRTGNQETQYF	TGCGCCAGCAGCCAAGGGAGGACAGGGAACCAAGAGACCCAGTACTTC
TRBV19	16	TRBJ2-5	.	TRBD2	CASSMGGLAVQETQYF	TGTGCCAGTAGTATGGGGGGACTAGCGGTACAAGAGACCCAGTACTTC
TRBV18	14	TRBJ2-1	once	.	CASSPWRTYNEQFF	TGTGCCAGCTCACCATGGCGGACCTACAATGAGCAGTTCTTC
TRBV18	13	TRBJ1-1	.	.	CASSRFENTEAFF	TGTGCCAGCTCACGATTCGAGAACACTGAAGCTTTCTTT
TRBV28	13	TRBJ2-3	.	.	CASSSPPTDTQYF	TGTGCCAGCAGTTCGCCTCCGACGGATACGCAGTATTTT
TRBV16	12	TRBJ1-2	.	.	CASSQWQFGYTF	TGTGCCAGCAGCCAATGGCAGTTTGGCTACACCTTC
TRBV6-5	12	TRBJ1-1	many	.	CASRTRGAEAFF	TGTGCCAGCCGCACCAGGGGTGCTGAAGCTTTCTTT
TRBV28	16	TRBJ2-4	.	.	CASSLGGGSLGNIQYF	TGTGCCAGCAGTTTGGGTGGGGGGTCTTTGGGAAACATTCAGTACTTC
TRBV14	15	TRBJ2-3	medium-sized	TRBD2	CASSQQLAATDTQYF	TGTGCCAGCAGCCAACAACTAGCGGCGACAGATACGCAGTATTTT
TRBV19	15	TRBJ2-7	.	.	CASSRDGRDIYEQYF	TGTGCCAGTAGTCGCGATGGCAGAGACATCTACGAGCAGTACTTC
TRBV15	15	TRBJ2-5	.	.	CATSRAIGGMETQYF	TGTGCCACCAGCAGAGCCATAGGTGGGATGGAGACCCAGTACTTC
TRBV7-2	17	TRBJ1-1	few	TRBD1	CASSLAYRGRRNTEAFF	TGTGCCAGCAGCTTAGCGTACAGGGGGCGAAGGAACACTGAAGCTTTCTTT
TRBV29-1	11	TRBJ1-1	.	.	CSAGTYTEAFF	TGCAGCGCTGGGACCTACACTGAAGCTTTCTTT
TRBV5-1	14	TRBJ2-3	.	.	CASSDGLLTDTQYF	TGCGCCAGCAGCGACGGACTGCTCACAGATACGCAGTATTTT
TRBV9	15	TRBJ2-7	.	TRBD1	CASSASDRFTYEQYF	TGTGCCAGCAGCGCTTCGGACAGGTTCACCTACGAGCAGTACTTC
TRBV6-1	13	TRBJ2-1	.	.	CASIETSYNEQFF	TGTGCCAGCATTGAGACGAGCTACAATGAGCAGTTCTTC
TRBV6-6	14	TRBJ1-1	.	TRBD1	CASSYQSTGVEAFF	TGTGCCAGCAGTTACCAATCTACAGGGGTTGAAGCTTTCTTT
TRBV7-9	14	TRBJ2-7	.	.	CASSPRSVGSEQYF	TGTGCCAGCAGCCCGCGGTCAGTCGGCTCCGAGCAGTACTTC
TRBV5-1	14	TRBJ2-5	.	TRBD1	CASSNGTGKETQYF	TGCGCCAGCAGCAACGGGACAGGGAAAGAGACCCAGTACTTC